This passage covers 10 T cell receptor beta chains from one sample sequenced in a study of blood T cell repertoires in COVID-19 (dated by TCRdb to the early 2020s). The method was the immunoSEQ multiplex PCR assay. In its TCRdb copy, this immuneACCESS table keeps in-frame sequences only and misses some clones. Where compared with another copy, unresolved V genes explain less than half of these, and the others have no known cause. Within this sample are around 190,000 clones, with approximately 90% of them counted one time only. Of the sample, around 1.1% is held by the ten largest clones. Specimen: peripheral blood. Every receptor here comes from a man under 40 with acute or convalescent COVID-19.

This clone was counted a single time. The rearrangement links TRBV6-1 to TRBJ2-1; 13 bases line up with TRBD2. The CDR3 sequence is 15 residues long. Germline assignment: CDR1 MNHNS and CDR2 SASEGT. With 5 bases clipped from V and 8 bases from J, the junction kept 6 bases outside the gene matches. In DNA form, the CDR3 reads TGTGCCAGCAGTTCCGGGACTAGCGGGATCCATGAGCAGTTCTTC. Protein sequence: CASSSGTSGIHEQFF.

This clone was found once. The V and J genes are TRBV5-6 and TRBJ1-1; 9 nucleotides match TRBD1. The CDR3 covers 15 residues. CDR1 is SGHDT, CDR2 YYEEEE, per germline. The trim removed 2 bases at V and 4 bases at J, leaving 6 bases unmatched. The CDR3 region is CASSLPGQGGTEAFF. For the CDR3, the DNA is TGTGCCAGCAGCTTACCGGGACAGGGTGGCACTGAAGCTTTCTTT. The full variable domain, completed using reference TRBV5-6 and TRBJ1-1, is DAGVTQSPTHLIKTRGQQVTLRCSPKSGHDTVSWYQQALGQGPQFIFQYYEEEERQRGNFPDRFSGHQFPNYSSELNVNALLLGDSALYLCASSLPGQGGTEAFFGQGTRLTVV.

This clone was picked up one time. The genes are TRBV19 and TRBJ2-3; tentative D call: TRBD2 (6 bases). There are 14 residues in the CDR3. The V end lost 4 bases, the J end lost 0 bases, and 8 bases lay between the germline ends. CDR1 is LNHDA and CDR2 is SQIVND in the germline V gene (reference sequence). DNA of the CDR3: TGTGCCAGTAGTACGGGGACTAGCACAGATACGCAGTATTTT. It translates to CASSTGTSTDTQYF.

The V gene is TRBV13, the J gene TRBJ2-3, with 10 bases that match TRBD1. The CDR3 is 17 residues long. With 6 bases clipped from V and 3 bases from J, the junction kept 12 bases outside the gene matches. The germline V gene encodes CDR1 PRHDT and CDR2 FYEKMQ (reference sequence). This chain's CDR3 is CASRPRLGTGETDTQYF. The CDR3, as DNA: TGTGCCAGCAGACCCCGCCTTGGGACAGGGGAAACAGATACGCAGTATTTT. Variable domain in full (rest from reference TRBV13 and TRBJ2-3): AAGVIQSPRHLIKEKRETATLKCYPIPRHDTVYWYQQGPGQDPQFLISFYEKMQSDKGSIPDRFSAQQFSDYHSELNMSSLELGDSALYFCASRPRLGTGETDTQYFGPGTRLTVL.

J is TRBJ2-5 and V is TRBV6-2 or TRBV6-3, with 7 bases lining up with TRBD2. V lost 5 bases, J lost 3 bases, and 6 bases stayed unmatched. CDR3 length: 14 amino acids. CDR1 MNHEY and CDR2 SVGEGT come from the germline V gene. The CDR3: CASSRSGTKETQYF. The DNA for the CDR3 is TGTGCCAGCAGTCGATCCGGGACTAAAGAGACCCAGTACTTC.

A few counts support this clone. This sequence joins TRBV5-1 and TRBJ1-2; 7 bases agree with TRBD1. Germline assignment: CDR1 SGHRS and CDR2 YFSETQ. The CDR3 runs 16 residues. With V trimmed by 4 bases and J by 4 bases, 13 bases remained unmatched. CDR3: CASSHNSDRVGYGYTF. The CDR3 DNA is TGCGCCAGCAGCCATAACAGCGACAGGGTAGGCTATGGCTACACCTTC.

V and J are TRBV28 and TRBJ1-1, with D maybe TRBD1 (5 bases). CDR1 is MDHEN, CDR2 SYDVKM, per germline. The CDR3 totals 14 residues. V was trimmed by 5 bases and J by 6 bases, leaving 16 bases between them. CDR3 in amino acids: CASSPPPIRAEAFF. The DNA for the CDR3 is TGTGCCAGCAGTCCGCCCCCGATCAGGGCTGAAGCTTTCTTT.

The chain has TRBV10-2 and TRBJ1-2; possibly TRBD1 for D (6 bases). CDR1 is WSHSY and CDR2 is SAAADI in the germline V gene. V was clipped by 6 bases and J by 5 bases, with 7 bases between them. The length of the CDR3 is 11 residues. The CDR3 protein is CASSQGYGYTF. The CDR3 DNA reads TGCGCCAGCAGCCAGGGGTATGGCTACACCTTC.

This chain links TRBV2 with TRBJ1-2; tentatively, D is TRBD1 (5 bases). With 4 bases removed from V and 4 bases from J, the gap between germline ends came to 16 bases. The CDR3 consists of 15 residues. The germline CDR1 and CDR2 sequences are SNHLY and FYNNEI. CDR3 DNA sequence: TGTGCCAGCAGTGGCGTCGGGGGAGTGGGCTATGGCTACACCTTC. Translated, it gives CASSGVGGVGYGYTF.

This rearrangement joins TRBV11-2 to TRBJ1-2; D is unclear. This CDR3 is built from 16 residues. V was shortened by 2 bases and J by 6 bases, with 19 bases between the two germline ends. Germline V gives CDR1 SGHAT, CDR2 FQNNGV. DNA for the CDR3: TGTGCCAGCAGCTTAAATCCGGAGCGGACGGGTCATGGCTACACCTTC. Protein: CASSLNPERTGHGYTF.